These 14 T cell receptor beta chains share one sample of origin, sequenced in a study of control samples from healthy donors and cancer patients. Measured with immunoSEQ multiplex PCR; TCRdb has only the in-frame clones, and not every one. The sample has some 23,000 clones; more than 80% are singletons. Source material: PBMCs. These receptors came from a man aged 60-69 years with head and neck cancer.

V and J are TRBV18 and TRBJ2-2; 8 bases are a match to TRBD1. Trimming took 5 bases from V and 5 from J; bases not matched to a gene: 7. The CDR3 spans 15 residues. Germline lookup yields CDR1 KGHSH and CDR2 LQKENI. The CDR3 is CASSAGTGGTGELFF. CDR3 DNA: TGTGCCAGCTCAGCCGGGACAGGAGGAACCGGGGAGCTGTTTTTT.

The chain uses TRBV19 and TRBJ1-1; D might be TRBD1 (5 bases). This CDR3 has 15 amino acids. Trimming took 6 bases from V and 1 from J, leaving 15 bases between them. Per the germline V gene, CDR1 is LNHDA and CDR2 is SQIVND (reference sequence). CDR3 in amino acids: CASRASRVGNTEAFF. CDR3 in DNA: TGTGCCAGTAGAGCTTCCAGGGTAGGGAACACTGAAGCTTTCTTT. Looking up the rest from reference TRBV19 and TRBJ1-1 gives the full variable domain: DGGITQSPKYLFRKEGQNVTLSCEQNLNHDAMYWYRQDPGQGLRLIYYSQIVNDFQKGDIAEGYSVSREKKESFPLTVTSAQKNPTAFYLCASRASRVGNTEAFFGQGTRLTVV.

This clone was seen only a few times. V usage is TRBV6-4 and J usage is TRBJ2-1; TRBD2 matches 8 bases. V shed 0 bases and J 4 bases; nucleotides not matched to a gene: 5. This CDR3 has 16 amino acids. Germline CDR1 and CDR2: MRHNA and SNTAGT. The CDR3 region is CASSDSAGGPYNEQFF. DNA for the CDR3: TGTGCCAGCAGTGACTCGGCGGGAGGTCCTTACAATGAGCAGTTCTTC.

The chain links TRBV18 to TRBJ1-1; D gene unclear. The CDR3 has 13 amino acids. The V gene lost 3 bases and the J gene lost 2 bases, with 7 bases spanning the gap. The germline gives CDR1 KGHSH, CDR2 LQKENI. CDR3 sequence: CASSPRLNTEAFF. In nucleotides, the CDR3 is TGTGCCAGCTCACCCCGGTTAAACACTGAAGCTTTCTTT.

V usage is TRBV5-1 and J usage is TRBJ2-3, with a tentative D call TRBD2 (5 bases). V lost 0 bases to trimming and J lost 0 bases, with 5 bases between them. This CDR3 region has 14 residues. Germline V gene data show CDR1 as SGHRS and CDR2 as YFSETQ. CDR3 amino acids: CASSLERSTDTQYF. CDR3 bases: TGCGCCAGCAGCTTGGAGCGGAGCACAGATACGCAGTATTTT.

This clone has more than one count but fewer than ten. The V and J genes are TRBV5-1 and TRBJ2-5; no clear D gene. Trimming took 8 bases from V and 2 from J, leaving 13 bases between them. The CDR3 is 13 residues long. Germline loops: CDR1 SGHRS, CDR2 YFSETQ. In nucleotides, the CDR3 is TGCGCCAGTGGCCAAGCTCCTCAAGAGACCCAGTACTTC. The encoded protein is CASGQAPQETQYF.

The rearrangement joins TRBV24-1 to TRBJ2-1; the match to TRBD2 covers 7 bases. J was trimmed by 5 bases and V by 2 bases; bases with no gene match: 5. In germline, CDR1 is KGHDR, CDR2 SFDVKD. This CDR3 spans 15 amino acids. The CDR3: CATSDSGGGDNEQFF. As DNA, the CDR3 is TGTGCCACCAGTGATTCGGGGGGAGGTGACAATGAGCAGTTCTTC.

CDR3 in amino acids: CASSIRDYNEQFF. The CDR3 nucleotides are TGTGCCAGTAGTATAAGGGACTACAATGAGCAGTTCTTC. The chain is built from TRBV19 and TRBJ2-1; D unclear. The CDR3 loop spans 13 amino acids. The V end was cut by 2 bases, the J end by 3 bases, with 5 bases between. The V gene's germline CDR1 is LNHDA and CDR2 SQIVND (reference sequence).

The DNA for the CDR3 is TGTGCCAGCAGCGTGGCCGGGGGGGCCTACGAGCAGTACTTC. Its protein is CASSVAGGAYEQYF. This chain connects TRBV7-3 to TRBJ2-7, with TRBD2 identical over 8 bases. CDR3 length: 14 residues. Trimming took 5 bases from V and 2 from J; bases not matched to a gene: 5. Germline V gene sequence: CDR1 SGHTA, CDR2 FQGTGA.

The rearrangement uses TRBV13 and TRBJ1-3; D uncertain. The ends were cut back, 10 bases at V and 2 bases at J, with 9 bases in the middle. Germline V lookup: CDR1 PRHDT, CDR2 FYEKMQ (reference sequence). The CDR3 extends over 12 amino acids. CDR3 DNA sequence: TGTGCCATCCAAGGAGCTGGAAACACCATATATTTT. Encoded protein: CAIQGAGNTIYF.

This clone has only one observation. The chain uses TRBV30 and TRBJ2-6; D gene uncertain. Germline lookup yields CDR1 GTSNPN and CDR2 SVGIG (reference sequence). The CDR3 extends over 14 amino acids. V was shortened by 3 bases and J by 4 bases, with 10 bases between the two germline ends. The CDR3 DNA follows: TGTGCCTGGAGACAAGGGTTCGGGGCCAACGTCCTGACTTTC. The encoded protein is CAWRQGFGANVLTF. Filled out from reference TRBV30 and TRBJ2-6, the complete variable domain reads SQTIHQWPATLVQPVGSPLSLECTVEGTSNPNLYWYRQAAGRGLQLLFYSVGIGQISSEVPQNLSASRPQDRQFILSSKKLLLSDSGFYLCAWRQGFGANVLTFGAGSRLTVL.

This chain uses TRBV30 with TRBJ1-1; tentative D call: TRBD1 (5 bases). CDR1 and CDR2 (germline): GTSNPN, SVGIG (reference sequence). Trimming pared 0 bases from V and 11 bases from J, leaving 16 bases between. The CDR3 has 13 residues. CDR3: CAWSVRGGGRAFF. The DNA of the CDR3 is TGTGCCTGGAGTGTTAGGGGAGGAGGGCGGGCTTTCTTT.

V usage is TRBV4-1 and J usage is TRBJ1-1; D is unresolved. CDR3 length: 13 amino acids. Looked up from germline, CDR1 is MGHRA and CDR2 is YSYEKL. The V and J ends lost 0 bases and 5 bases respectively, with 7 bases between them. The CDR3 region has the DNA TGCGCCAGCAGCCAAGATTTCGGAACTGAAGCTTTCTTT. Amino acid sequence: CASSQDFGTEAFF.

The CDR3 DNA reads as TGCGCCAGCAGCCAAATAAGCCAGGCCAATTCACCCCTCCACTTT. Its translation: CASSQISQANSPLHF. The J gene is TRBJ1-6, the V gene TRBV4-1; the D is unclear. The CDR3 consists of 15 residues. V lost 2 bases to trimming and J lost 7 bases, with 12 bases between them. Germline CDR1 reads MGHRA; CDR2 reads YSYEKL.